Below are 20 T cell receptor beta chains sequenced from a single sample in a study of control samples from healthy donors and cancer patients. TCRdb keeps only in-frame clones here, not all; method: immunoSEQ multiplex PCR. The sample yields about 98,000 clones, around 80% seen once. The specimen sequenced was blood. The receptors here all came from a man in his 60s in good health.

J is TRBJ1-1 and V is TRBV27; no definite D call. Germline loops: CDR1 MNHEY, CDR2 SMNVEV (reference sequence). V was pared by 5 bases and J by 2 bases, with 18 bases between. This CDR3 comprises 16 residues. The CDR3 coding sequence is TGTGCCAGCAGTCCGAACGCGTTTTCTCTCAACACTGAAGCTTTCTTT. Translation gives CASSPNAFSLNTEAFF.

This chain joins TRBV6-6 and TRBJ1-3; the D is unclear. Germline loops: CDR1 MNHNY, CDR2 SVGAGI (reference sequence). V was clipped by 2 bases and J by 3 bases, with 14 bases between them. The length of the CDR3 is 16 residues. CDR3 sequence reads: CASSYAPQADGNTIYF. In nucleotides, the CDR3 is TGTGCCAGCAGTTACGCGCCACAAGCGGATGGAAACACCATATATTTT.

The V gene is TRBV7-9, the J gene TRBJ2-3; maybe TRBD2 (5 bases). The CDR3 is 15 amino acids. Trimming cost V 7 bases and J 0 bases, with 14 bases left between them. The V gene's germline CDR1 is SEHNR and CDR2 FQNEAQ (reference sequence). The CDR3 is CASTQSGSSTDTQYF. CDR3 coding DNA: TGTGCCAGCACCCAATCGGGGAGTAGCACAGATACGCAGTATTTT.

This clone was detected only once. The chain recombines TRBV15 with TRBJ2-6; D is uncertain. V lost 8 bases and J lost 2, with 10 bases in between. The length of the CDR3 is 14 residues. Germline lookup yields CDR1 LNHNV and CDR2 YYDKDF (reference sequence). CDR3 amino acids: CATGVQAGANVLTF. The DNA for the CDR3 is TGTGCCACCGGAGTTCAGGCTGGGGCCAACGTCCTGACTTTC. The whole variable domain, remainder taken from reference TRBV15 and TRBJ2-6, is DAMVIQNPRYQVTQFGKPVTLSCSQTLNHNVMYWYQQKSSQAPKLLFHYYDKDFNNEADTPDNFQSRRPNTSFCFLDIRSPGLGDTAMYLCATGVQAGANVLTFGAGSRLTVL.

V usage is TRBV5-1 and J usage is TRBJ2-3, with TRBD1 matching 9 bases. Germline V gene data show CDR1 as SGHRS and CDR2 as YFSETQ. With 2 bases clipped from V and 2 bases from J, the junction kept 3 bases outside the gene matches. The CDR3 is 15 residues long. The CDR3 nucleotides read TGCGCCAGCAGCTTTGGGACAGGGCTCACAGATACGCAGTATTTT. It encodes CASSFGTGLTDTQYF.

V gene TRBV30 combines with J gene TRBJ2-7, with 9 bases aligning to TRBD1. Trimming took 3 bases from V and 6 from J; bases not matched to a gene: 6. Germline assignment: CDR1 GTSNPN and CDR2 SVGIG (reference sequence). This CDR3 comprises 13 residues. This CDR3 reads CAWRGQGFGEQYF. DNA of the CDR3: TGTGCCTGGAGGGGACAGGGTTTCGGCGAGCAGTACTTC.

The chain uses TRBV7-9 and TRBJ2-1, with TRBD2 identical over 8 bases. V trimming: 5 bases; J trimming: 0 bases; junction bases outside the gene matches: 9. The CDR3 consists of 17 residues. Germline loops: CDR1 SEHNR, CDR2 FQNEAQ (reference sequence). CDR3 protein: CASSGTSSGYSYNEQFF. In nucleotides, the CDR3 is TGTGCCAGCAGCGGGACCTCTAGCGGGTACTCCTACAATGAGCAGTTCTTC.

This chain's CDR3 is CASSLRTGDFYEQYF. In nucleotides, the CDR3 is TGCGCCAGCAGCTTGAGAACCGGGGACTTCTACGAGCAGTACTTC. The chain has TRBV5-1 and TRBJ2-7, with D possibly being TRBD2 (6 bases). The V gene's germline CDR1 is SGHRS and CDR2 YFSETQ. The CDR3 is 15 amino acids. V gave up 1 base and J gave up 3 bases, with 14 bases separating them.

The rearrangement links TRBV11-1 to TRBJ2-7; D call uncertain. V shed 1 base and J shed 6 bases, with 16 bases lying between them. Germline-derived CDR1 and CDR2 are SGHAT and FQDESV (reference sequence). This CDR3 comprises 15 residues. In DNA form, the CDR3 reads TGTGCCAGCAGCTTAGGACGGATCGGAGTCTTCGAGCAGTACTTC. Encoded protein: CASSLGRIGVFEQYF.

The CDR3 reads CASSFPEGRPGHGYTF. The CDR3 DNA is TGCGCCAGCAGCTTTCCTGAGGGACGTCCGGGGCATGGCTACACCTTC. The gene calls are TRBV5-1 and TRBJ1-2; D possibly corresponds to TRBD1 (5 bases). Trimming removed 2 bases from V and 6 bases from J, with 20 bases in between. Germline lookup yields CDR1 SGHRS and CDR2 YFSETQ. The CDR3 extends over 16 amino acids. The full variable domain, rest sourced from reference TRBV5-1 and TRBJ1-2, is KAGVTQTPRYLIKTRGQQVTLSCSPISGHRSVSWYQQTPGQGLQFLFEYFSETQRNKGNFPGRFSGRQFSNSRSEMNVSTLELGDSALYLCASSFPEGRPGHGYTFGSGTRLTVV.

CDR3 protein: CASSSSGTGGSYGYTF. Written as DNA, the CDR3 is TGTGCCAGCAGCTCGTCCGGGACAGGGGGAAGCTATGGCTACACCTTC. The chain couples TRBV7-9 to TRBJ1-2; TRBD1 aligns across 11 bases. Germline lookup yields CDR1 SEHNR and CDR2 FQNEAQ (reference sequence). The V segment lost 4 bases and the J segment 4 bases; nucleotides outside the gene matches: 8. This CDR3 has 16 amino acids.

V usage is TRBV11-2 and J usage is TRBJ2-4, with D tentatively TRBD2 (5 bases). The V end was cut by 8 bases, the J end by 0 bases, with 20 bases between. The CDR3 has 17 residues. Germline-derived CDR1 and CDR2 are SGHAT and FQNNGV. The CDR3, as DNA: TGTGCCAGCCAATTTGGCCGGGGATTACTAGCCAAAAACATTCAGTACTTC. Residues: CASQFGRGLLAKNIQYF.

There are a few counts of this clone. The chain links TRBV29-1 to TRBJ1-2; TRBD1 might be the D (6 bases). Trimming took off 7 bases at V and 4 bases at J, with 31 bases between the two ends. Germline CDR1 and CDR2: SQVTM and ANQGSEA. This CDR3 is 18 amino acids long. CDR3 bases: TGCAGCGCGTGGCTTCAACGTCCAGGGGCCGCCACTAGCTATGGCTACACCTTC. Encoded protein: CSAWLQRPGAATSYGYTF.

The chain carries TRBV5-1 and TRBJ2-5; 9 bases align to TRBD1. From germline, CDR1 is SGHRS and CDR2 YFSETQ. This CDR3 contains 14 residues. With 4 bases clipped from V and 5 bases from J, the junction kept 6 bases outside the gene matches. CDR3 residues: CASSGGTGFETQYF. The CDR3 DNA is TGCGCCAGCAGCGGCGGGACAGGGTTTGAGACCCAGTACTTC.

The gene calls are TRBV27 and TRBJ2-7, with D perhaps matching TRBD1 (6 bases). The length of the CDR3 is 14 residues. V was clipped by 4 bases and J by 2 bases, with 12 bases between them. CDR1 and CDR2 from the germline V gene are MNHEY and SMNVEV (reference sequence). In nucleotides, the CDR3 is TGTGCCAGCAGTTACGGACAGCGAACCTACGAGCAGTACTTC. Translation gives CASSYGQRTYEQYF.

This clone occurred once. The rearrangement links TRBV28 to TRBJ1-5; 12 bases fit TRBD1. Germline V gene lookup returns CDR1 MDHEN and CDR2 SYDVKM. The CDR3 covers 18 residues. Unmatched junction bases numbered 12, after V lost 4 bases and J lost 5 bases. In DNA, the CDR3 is TGTGCCAGCAGTTCGCTGGGGACAGGGGGCGGAGGCGATCAGCCCCAGCATTTT. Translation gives CASSSLGTGGGGDQPQHF.

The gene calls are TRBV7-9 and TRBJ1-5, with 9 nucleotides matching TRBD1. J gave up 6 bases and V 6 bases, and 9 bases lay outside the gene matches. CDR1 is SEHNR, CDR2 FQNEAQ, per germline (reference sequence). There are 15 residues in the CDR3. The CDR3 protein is CASRPGTGFGQPQHF. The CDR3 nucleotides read TGTGCCAGCAGGCCCGGGACAGGGTTCGGTCAGCCCCAGCATTTT.

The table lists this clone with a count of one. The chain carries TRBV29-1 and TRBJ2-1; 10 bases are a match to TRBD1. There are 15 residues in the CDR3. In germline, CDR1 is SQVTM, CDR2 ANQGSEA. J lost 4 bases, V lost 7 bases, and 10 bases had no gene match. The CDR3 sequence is CSAERRDRGYNEQFF. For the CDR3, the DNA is TGCAGCGCCGAACGCAGGGACAGGGGATACAATGAGCAGTTCTTC.

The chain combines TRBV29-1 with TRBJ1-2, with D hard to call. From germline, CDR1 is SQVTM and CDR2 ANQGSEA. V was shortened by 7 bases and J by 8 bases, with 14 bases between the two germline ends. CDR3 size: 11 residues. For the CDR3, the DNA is TGCAGCGGCCGAGACGGGGAGGGCTACACCTTC. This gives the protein CSGRDGEGYTF. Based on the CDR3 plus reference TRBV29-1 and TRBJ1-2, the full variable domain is SAVISQKPSRDICQRGTSLTIQCQVDSQVTMMFWYRQQPGQSLTLIATANQGSEATYESGFVIDKFPISRPNLTFSTLTVSNMSPEDSSIYLCSGRDGEGYTFGSGTRLTVV.

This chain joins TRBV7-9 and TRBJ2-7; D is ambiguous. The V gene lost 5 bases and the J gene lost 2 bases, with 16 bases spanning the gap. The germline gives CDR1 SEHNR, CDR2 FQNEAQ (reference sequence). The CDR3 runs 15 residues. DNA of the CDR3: TGTGCCAGCAGCCTACCCTATACAGAAACCTACGAGCAGTACTTC. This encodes CASSLPYTETYEQYF.